This T cell receptor (beta chain) came from a study of glioma-infiltrating T cells after dendritic cell vaccination. Study findings and constraints: No direct clonality-survival link was found; a diverse polyclonal response may matter.

TCRdb's table, derived via immunoSEQ multiplex PCR, lists solely in-frame clones and lacks some. This sample has 80,000 to 100,000 clones, with over 60% found just once. This clone was seen once. Its antigen is unidentified. Selection required adequate fresh-frozen tumor tissue plus more than two years' survival data. No glioblastoma patient carried an isocitrate dehydrogenase mutation. CDR1 is MGHRA and CDR2 is YSYEKL in the germline V gene. This CDR3 contains 16 residues. V was clipped by 3 bases and J by 6 bases; unmatched bases: 7. This chain connects TRBV4-1 to TRBJ2-5, with 13 nucleotides matching TRBD2. This sample comprised blood, obtained before dendritic cell vaccination. This clonotype was sampled from a human donor with glioblastoma. DNA of the CDR3: TGCGCCAGCAGCCACACTAGCGGGGGGGCCATTCAGACCCAGTACTTC. Translated: CASSHTSGGAIQTQYF.